One and the same sample provided the 24 T cell receptor beta chains below, sequenced in a study of regulatory T cells in long-lasting Graves disease. The TCR beta library used iRepertoire HTBI primers with Arm-PCR amplification of CDR3. TCRdb re-called the multiplex PCR reads with MiXCR, one entry per CDR3 protein. The table lists hundreds of thousands of distinct CDR3 sequences, 16% of them singletons. Time point indicated: newly diagnosed GD, antithyroid drugs for less than 3 months. Preparation of the TCR library used RNA extracted from PBMCs. This sample was shared with a second study, whose subject was T cells in Graves' hyperthyroidism and ophthalmopathy.

Sequenced material: peripheral blood mononuclear cells (PBMCs), taken at new diagnosis, from a patient treated with antithyroid drugs. The receptors originated from a man in his forties with Graves disease.

This clonotype was detected only a few times. This CDR3 reads CASSYPGTSGDMNNEQFF. In DNA, the CDR3 is TGTGCCAGCAGTTACCCCGGGACTAGCGGGGATATGAACAATGAGCAGTTCTTC. The V call is TRBV6-5, the J call TRBJ2-1; 13 bases agree with TRBD2. J was trimmed by 5 bases and V by 2 bases; bases with no gene match: 9. The CDR3 is made up of 18 amino acids. The germline gives CDR1 MNHEY, CDR2 SVGAGI.

This chain joins TRBV6-1 and TRBJ1-5, with TRBD1 matching over 7 bases. The V segment lost 5 bases and the J segment 5 bases; nucleotides outside the gene matches: 9. CDR1 is MNHNS, CDR2 SASEGT, per germline. This CDR3 is 15 amino acids long. This CDR3 is CASSTRGDRYQPQHF. The CDR3 DNA sequence: TGTGCCAGCAGTACCCGGGGGGACAGATATCAGCCCCAGCATTTT.

This clonotype was found once. The V call is TRBV28, the J call TRBJ2-7; 8 positions agree with TRBD2. The CDR3 runs 18 residues. From germline, CDR1 is MDHEN and CDR2 SYDVKM. After removal of 6 bases from V and 5 bases from J, the junction contained 21 bases not matched to a gene. CDR3 in amino acids: CASSPFVYGRAWRNEQYF. The CDR3 DNA is TGTGCCAGCAGCCCCTTTGTGTACGGGAGGGCCTGGCGGAACGAGCAGTACTTC.

This clonotype has at least ten counts. The chain employs TRBV12-3 or TRBV12-4 and TRBJ2-3; 9 bases are shared with TRBD2. CDR3 size: 16 residues. After removal of 5 bases from V and 0 bases from J, the junction contained 6 bases not matched to a gene. The CDR3 DNA follows: TGTGCCAGCAGTCCCGGACTAGCGATTAGCACAGATACGCAGTATTTT. Amino acids: CASSPGLAISTDTQYF.

CDR3 loop: CATSELTPGSTDTQYF. CDR3 coding DNA: TGTGCCACCAGTGAGTTAACACCGGGGAGCACAGATACGCAGTATTTT. V is TRBV24-1 and J is TRBJ2-3; perhaps TRBD2 as D (5 bases). CDR1 and CDR2 (germline): KGHDR, SFDVKD. With 4 bases removed from V and 0 bases from J, the gap between germline ends came to 13 bases. The CDR3 sequence is 16 residues long.

The chain recombines TRBV7-3 with TRBJ1-5; D unresolved. CDR1 is SGHTA, CDR2 FQGTGA, per germline. The CDR3 is 17 residues long. The V end lost 5 bases, the J end lost 1 base, and 18 bases lay between the germline ends. CDR3: CASSLIIGRWSNQPQHF. The CDR3 bases are TGTGCCAGCAGCCTTATAATAGGGCGGTGGAGCAATCAGCCCCAGCATTTT.

In this sample, this clonotype turned up once. A much more abundant neighbour one base away suggests this may be a read error. This sequence joins TRBV6-1 and TRBJ1-2; D is perhaps TRBD1 (5 bases). The germline V gene encodes CDR1 MNHNS and CDR2 SASEGT. The CDR3 consists of 14 residues. CDR3: CASREGLRAEGYTF. The CDR3 region has the DNA TGTGCCAGCAGGGAAGGTCTCAGGGCAGAGGGCTACACCTTC.

This clonotype came up a few times. The J gene is TRBJ1-5, the V gene TRBV20-1, with a weak D call TRBD1 (5 bases). CDR1 is DFQATT and CDR2 is SNEGSKA in the germline V gene (reference sequence). Trimming pared 0 bases from V and 3 bases from J, leaving 12 bases between. The CDR3 extends over 15 amino acids. CDR3 sequence: CSARDLRQLNQPQHF. The DNA of the CDR3 is TGCAGTGCTAGAGATCTCAGACAGCTCAATCAGCCCCAGCATTTT.

This clonotype was detected a few times. The CDR3 loop reads CASDLSGNTIYF. CDR3 sequence (DNA): TGTGCCAGCGACCTCTCTGGAAACACCATATATTTT. This sequence joins TRBV2 and TRBJ1-3; no definite D call. The CDR3 covers 12 residues. Trimming took off 8 bases at V and 0 bases at J, with 5 bases between the two ends. Germline-derived CDR1 and CDR2 are SNHLY and FYNNEI.

Only a few counts were recorded for this clonotype. Possible read error: a much larger clone is one base away. The rearrangement uses TRBV5-1 and TRBJ2-7; 12 bases line up with TRBD1. Per the germline V gene, CDR1 is SGHRS and CDR2 is YFSETQ. This CDR3 has 15 amino acids. This CDR3 is CVSSNTGTGGFEQYF. CDR3 in DNA: TGCGTCAGCAGTAACACCGGGACAGGGGGCTTCGAGCAGTACTTC.

This clonotype was recorded at least ten times. This chain uses TRBV28 with TRBJ2-7, with a tentative D call TRBD2 (7 bases). The CDR3 has 13 residues. Germline-derived CDR1 and CDR2 are MDHEN and SYDVKM. Trimming cost V 7 bases and J 2 bases, with 12 bases left between them. The CDR3 protein is CASIRGGTYEQYF. CDR3 DNA: TGTGCCAGCATTAGGGGGGGGACCTACGAGCAGTACTTC.

The chain is built from TRBV6-2 or TRBV6-3 and TRBJ2-5; no reliable D call. Trimming stripped 0 bases from V and 5 bases from J, with 7 bases between. This CDR3 has 13 amino acids. Germline-derived CDR1 and CDR2 are MNHEY and SVGEGT. The CDR3 coding sequence is TGTGCCAGCAGTTACTCGAAGATCGAGACCCAGTACTTC. Translating gives CASSYSKIETQYF.

There are a few counts of this clonotype. V is TRBV4-1 and J is TRBJ2-1; the D is unclear. Trimming took off 0 bases at V and 10 bases at J, with 7 bases between the two ends. This CDR3 is built from 12 residues. Germline V CDR1 and CDR2: MGHRA, YSYEKL. For the CDR3, the DNA is TGCGCCAGCAGCCAAGATAGACGGGAGCAGTTCTTC. Residues: CASSQDRREQFF.

Concerning this clonotype: A read error may explain this, as a much larger clone is one base away. V gene TRBV18 combines with J gene TRBJ2-1; a possible D gene is TRBD2 (5 bases). Between the trimmed V and J ends, which lost 6 bases and 10 bases, there was a span of 16 bases. Germline CDR1 reads KGHSH; CDR2 reads LQKENI. This CDR3 is built from 13 residues. The chain's CDR3 is CASSGDGWYEQFF. In nucleotides, the CDR3 is TGTGCCAGCTCCGGGGATGGATGGTACGAGCAGTTCTTC.

This clonotype has at least ten counts. The chain has TRBV30 and TRBJ1-1; TRBD1 is a possible D gene (5 bases). V was shortened by 8 bases and J by 6 bases, with 19 bases between the two germline ends. Looked up from germline, CDR1 is GTSNPN and CDR2 is SVGIG (reference sequence). This CDR3 is built from 13 residues. DNA for the CDR3: TGTGCCCGGGGGGGAGAGGCTAGCGCTGAAGCTTTCTTT. This encodes CARGGEASAEAFF.

This clonotype occurred a few times. The V gene is TRBV20-1, the J gene TRBJ1-3, with D unclear. In germline, CDR1 is DFQATT, CDR2 SNEGSKA (reference sequence). This CDR3 has 12 amino acids. The CDR3 bases are TGCAGCTCTACACTCTCTGGAAACACCATATATTTT. It codes for CSSTLSGNTIYF.

This clonotype was picked up a small number of times. CDR3 coding DNA: TGTGCCAGCAGCACCGGGACAGGTCTTGGACAGCCCCAGCATTTT. This gives the protein CASSTGTGLGQPQHF. The chain combines TRBV7-2 with TRBJ1-5; the match to TRBD1 covers 8 bases. V lost 5 bases and J lost 7; bases outside the gene matches: 10. CDR3 length: 15 residues. CDR1 is SGHTA, CDR2 FQGNSA, per germline.

Concerning this clonotype: This probably arose from a read error, given a far larger clone one base away. The chain recombines TRBV11-1 with TRBJ2-1; 8 bases line up with TRBD1. V was pared by 3 bases and J by 2 bases, with 0 bases of the junction left unmatched. Germline CDR1 reads SGHAT; CDR2 reads FQDESV (reference sequence). There are 14 residues in the CDR3. CDR3 residues: CASSLDRAYNEQFF. The CDR3 bases are TGTGCCAGCAGCTTGGACAGGGCCTACAATGAGCAGTTCTTC. Filled out from reference TRBV11-1 and TRBJ2-1, the complete variable domain reads EAEVAQSPRYKITEKSQAVAFWCDPISGHATLYWYRQILGQGPELLVQFQDESVVDDSQLPKDRFSAERLKGVDSTLKIQPAELGDSAMYLCASSLDRAYNEQFFGPGTRLTVL.

This clonotype showed up just a few times. The chain is built from TRBV20-1 and TRBJ1-4, with 7 positions matching TRBD1. The V gene's germline CDR1 is DFQATT and CDR2 SNEGSKA (reference sequence). The CDR3 spans 15 residues. Unmatched junction bases numbered 6, after V lost 0 bases and J lost 5 bases. CDR3 in DNA: TGCAGTGCTAGAGATCAAGGAGGGGGCAATGAAAAACTGTTTTTT. It codes for CSARDQGGGNEKLFF.

This clonotype was recorded many times. The rearrangement joins TRBV4-2 to TRBJ2-1, with a possible D match to TRBD2 (6 bases). Trimming took off 0 bases at V and 4 bases at J, with 13 bases between the two ends. Looked up from germline, CDR1 is LGHNA and CDR2 is YNFKEQ. The CDR3 has 16 residues. The CDR3 reads CASSQDWRGYYNEQFF. CDR3 nucleotides: TGTGCCAGCAGCCAAGACTGGCGGGGCTATTACAATGAGCAGTTCTTC.

The chain links TRBV12-3 or TRBV12-4 to TRBJ2-5; tentatively, D is TRBD2 (7 bases). Trimming removed 4 bases from V and 5 bases from J, with 23 bases in between. The CDR3 consists of 17 residues. The CDR3 nucleotides read TGTGCCAGCAGTTCCCCAAGGTTTAACAGGGAGGGGGAGACCCAGTACTTC. Translation: CASSSPRFNREGETQYF.

The table lists this clonotype with a few counts. This chain uses TRBV29-1 with TRBJ2-3; D assignment may be TRBD1 or TRBD2 (5 bases each). V dropped 7 bases and J dropped 2 bases, with 16 bases sitting between them. The CDR3 has 14 residues. Germline loops: CDR1 SQVTM, CDR2 ANQGSEA. The CDR3 DNA follows: TGCAGCGCTGGTCGGGGCATTCTCACAGATACGCAGTATTTT. As protein: CSAGRGILTDTQYF.

In this sample, this clonotype turned up many times. V usage is TRBV20-1 and J usage is TRBJ2-2, with D uncertain. The CDR3 extends over 14 amino acids. The germline gives CDR1 DFQATT, CDR2 SNEGSKA (reference sequence). Trimming left V 5 bases short and J 1 base short, with 11 bases between. The CDR3 sequence: CSARPPWNTGELFF. DNA of the CDR3: TGCAGTGCTCGTCCCCCCTGGAACACCGGGGAGCTGTTTTTT.

This clonotype was seen repeatedly, ten times or more. The chain is built from TRBV4-2 and TRBJ2-5, with D possibly being TRBD2 (5 bases). CDR3 size: 16 residues. CDR1 and CDR2 (germline): LGHNA, YNFKEQ. Between the trimmed V and J ends, which lost 0 bases and 3 bases, there was a span of 14 bases. CDR3 region: CASSQDMWSGEETQYF. Written as DNA, the CDR3 is TGTGCCAGCAGCCAAGATATGTGGAGCGGTGAAGAGACCCAGTACTTC.